This entry concerns a single TCR beta chain. Antigen unknown. This sample is drawn from a study of shared clonotypes between healthy human individuals. Study details: Used for every donor were three CD4 naive, three CD4 memory, two CD8 naive and one CD8 memory plate. Study conclusions and caveats: Among non-shared clonotypes, generation probabilities were lower than among those shared by all four donors. How much donors shared clonotypes was expected to be affected by sequencing depth.

Cells designated naive CD8 were CD45RO-negative and were positively selected for CCR7, with terminally differentiated effector memory CD45RA+ cells excluded. The V and J ends lost 5 bases and 4 bases respectively, with 16 bases between them. Germline CDR1 SGHDT, CDR2 YYEEEE. This CDR3 is 14 amino acids long. The repertoire was sequenced with immunoSEQ multiplex PCR; TCRdb's copy has only in-frame clones and lacks some. The sample comprises some 2.1 million clones, about 95% of which are singletons, and approximately 1.2% rests with the top ten. The chain is built from TRBV5-6 and TRBJ2-7, with D possibly being TRBD1 or TRBD2 (5 bases each). The sample comprised naive CD8+ T cells sorted from blood. This TCR came from a man younger than 35 in good health. CDR3 region: CASRWQGDKYEQYF. Here the CDR3 DNA reads TGTGCCAGCAGATGGCAGGGAGATAAGTACGAGCAGTACTTC. Based on the CDR3 plus reference TRBV5-6 and TRBJ2-7, the full variable domain is DAGVTQSPTHLIKTRGQQVTLRCSPKSGHDTVSWYQQALGQGPQFIFQYYEEEERQRGNFPDRFSGHQFPNYSSELNVNALLLGDSALYLCASRWQGDKYEQYFGPGTRLTVT.